This T cell receptor beta chain was sequenced in a study of cytomegalovirus exposure and HLA in healthy donors. This clone was seen a handful of times. Its antigen is undetermined. Findings and caveats of the study: Analyses of presence and absence presupposed an approximately uniform sequencing depth across donors. Rates of TCR association differed by HLA locus in a later analysis, with DRB1 highest and HLA-C lowest. Donor immune exposure was known only as CMV serostatus.

The germline gives CDR1 MNHEY, CDR2 SVGAGI. V lost 2 bases to trimming and J lost 2 bases; unmatched junction nucleotides: 9. The CDR3 runs to 16 residues. The PCR ran on 60 Vbeta and 13 Jbeta primers. The protocol was immunoSEQ multiplex PCR, while the TCRdb copy is restricted to in-frame clones and leaves out a portion. The table includes some 160,000 clones, almost 80% detected once. This TCR derives from a male donor in good health and CMV-seronegative. The chain uses TRBV6-5 and TRBJ2-7, with 7 bases identical to TRBD2. Material: PBMCs. CDR3: CASSYTSAGTPYEQYF. The CDR3 DNA follows: TGTGCCAGCAGTTACACTTCAGCGGGAACTCCCTACGAGCAGTACTTC.